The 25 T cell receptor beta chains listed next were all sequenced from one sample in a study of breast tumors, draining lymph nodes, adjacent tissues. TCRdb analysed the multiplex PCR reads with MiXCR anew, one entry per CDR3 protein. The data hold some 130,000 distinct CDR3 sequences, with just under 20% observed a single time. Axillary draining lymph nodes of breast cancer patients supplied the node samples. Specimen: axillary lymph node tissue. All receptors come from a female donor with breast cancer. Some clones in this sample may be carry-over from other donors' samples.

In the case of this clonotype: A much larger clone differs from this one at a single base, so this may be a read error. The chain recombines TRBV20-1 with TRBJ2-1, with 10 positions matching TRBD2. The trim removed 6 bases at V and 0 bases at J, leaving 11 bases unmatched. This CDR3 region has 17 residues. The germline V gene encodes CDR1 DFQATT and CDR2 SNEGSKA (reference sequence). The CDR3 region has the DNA TGCAGTGCGGGTGAACTAGCGGGGACAAGCTCCTACAATGAGCAGTTCTTC. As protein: CSAGELAGTSSYNEQFF.

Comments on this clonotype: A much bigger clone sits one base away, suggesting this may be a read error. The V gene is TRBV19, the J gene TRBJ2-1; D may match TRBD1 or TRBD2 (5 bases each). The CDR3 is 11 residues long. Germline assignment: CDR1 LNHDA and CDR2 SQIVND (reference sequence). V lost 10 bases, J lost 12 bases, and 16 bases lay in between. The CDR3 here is CATRRMRGQFF. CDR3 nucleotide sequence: TGTGCCACCCGGAGGATGAGGGGGCAGTTCTTC.

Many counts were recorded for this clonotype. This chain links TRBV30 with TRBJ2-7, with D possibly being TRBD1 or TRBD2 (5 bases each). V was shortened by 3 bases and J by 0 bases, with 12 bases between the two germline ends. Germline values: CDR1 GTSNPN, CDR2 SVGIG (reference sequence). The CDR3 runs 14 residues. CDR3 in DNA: TGTGCCTGGAGGCCCGCAGGGAGCTCCTACGAGCAGTACTTC. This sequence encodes CAWRPAGSSYEQYF.

CDR3 sequence (DNA): TGTGCCAGCACCCGGGTTCCTGGACAGGGAGGAATTAGCGAGCAGTACTTC. Its translation is CASTRVPGQGGISEQYF. The genes are TRBV18 and TRBJ2-7, with TRBD1 matching over 8 bases. Germline V gene sequence: CDR1 KGHSH, CDR2 LQKENI. This CDR3 comprises 17 residues. V was pared by 8 bases and J by 6 bases, with 21 bases of the junction left unmatched. Drawing the rest from reference TRBV18 and TRBJ2-7, the complete variable domain is NAGVMQNPRHLVRRRGQEARLRCSPMKGHSHVYWYRQLPEEGLKFMVYLQKENIIDESGMPKERFSAEFPKEGPSILRIQQVVRGDSAAYFCASTRVPGQGGISEQYFGPGTRLTVT.

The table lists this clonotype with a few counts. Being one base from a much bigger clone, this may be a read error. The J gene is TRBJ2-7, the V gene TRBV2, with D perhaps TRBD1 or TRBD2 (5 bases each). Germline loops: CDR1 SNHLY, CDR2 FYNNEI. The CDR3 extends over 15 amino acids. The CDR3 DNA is TGTGCCGGCAGTGAAGCCGGGGCCAAGCTCTACGAGCAGTACTTC. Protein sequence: CAGSEAGAKLYEQYF.

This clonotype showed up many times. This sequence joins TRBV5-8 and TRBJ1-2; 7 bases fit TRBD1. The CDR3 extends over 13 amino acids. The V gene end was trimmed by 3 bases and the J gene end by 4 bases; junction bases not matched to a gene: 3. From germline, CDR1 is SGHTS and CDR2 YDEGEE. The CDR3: CASSSQGGYGYTF. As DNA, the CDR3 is TGTGCCAGCAGCTCCCAGGGGGGCTATGGCTACACCTTC.

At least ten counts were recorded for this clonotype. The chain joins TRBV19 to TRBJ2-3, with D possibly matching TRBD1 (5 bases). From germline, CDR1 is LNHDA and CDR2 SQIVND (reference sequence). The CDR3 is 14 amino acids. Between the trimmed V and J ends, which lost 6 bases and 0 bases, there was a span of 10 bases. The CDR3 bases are TGTGCCAGTAGGACAGCCCCTAGCACAGATACGCAGTATTTT. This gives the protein CASRTAPSTDTQYF.

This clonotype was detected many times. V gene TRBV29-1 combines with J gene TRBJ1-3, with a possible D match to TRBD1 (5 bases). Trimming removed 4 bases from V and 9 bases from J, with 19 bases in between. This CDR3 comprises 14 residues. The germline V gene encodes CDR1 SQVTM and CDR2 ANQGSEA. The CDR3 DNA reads TGCAGCGTTGCTTCCGGGACGGTCTCGAGCACCATATATTTT. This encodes CSVASGTVSSTIYF.

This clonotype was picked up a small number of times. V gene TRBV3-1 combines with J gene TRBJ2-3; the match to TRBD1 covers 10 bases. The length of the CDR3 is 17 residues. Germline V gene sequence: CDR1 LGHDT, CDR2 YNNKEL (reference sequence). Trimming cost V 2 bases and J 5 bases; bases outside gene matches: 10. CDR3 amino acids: CASSQFGTGQGLDTQYF. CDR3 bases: TGTGCCAGCAGCCAATTCGGGACGGGACAGGGGTTAGATACGCAGTATTTT.

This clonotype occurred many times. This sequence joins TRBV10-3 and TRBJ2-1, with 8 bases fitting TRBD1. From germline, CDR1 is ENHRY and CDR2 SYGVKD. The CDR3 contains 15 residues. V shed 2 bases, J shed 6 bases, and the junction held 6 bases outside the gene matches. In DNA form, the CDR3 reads TGTGCCATCAGTGAGGACAGGGGCGCCCTCAATGAGCAGTTCTTC. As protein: CAISEDRGALNEQFF.

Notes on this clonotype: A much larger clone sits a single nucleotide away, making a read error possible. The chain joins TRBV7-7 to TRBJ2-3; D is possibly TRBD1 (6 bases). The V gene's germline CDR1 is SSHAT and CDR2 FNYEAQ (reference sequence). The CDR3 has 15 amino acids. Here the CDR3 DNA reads TGTGCTAGCAGCTTAGGGGACAAGGCTACAGATACGCAGTATTTT. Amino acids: CASSLGDKATDTQYF. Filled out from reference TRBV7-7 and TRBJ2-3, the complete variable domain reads GAGVSQSPRYKVTKRGQDVTLRCDPISSHATLYWYQQALGQGPEFLTYFNYEAQPDKSGLPSDRFSAERPEGSISTLTIQRTEQRDSAMYRCASSLGDKATDTQYFGPGTRLTVL.

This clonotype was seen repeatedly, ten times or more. The CDR3 DNA follows: TGTGCCAGCAGTTCAACTAGCGGGGGCTCCTACGAGCAGTACTTC. This translates into CASSSTSGGSYEQYF. J is TRBJ2-7 and V is TRBV6-6; TRBD2 matches 11 bases. The CDR3 length is 15 residues. Germline V gives CDR1 MNHNY, CDR2 SVGAGI (reference sequence). The trim removed 4 bases at V and 0 bases at J, leaving 2 bases unmatched.

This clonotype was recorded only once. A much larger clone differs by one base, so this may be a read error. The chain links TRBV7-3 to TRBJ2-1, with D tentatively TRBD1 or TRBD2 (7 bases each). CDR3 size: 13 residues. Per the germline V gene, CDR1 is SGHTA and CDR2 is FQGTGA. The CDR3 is CASSQGGGDERFF. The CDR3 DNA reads TGTGCCAGCAGCCAGGGGGGGGGGGATGAGCGGTTCTTC.

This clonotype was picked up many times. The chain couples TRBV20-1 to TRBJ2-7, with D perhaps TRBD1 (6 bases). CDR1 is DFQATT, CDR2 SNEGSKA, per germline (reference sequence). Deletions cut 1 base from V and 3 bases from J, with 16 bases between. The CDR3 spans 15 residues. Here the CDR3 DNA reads TGCAGTGCTAGAGGTAGGACAGTTGGGCTCTACGAGCAGTACTTC. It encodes CSARGRTVGLYEQYF.

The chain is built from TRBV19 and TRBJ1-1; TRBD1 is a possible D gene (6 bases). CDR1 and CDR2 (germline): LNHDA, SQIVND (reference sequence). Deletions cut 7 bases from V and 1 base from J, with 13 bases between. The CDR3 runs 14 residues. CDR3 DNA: TGTGCCAGTACCACCGGACAGACGAACACTGAAGCTTTCTTT. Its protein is CASTTGQTNTEAFF.

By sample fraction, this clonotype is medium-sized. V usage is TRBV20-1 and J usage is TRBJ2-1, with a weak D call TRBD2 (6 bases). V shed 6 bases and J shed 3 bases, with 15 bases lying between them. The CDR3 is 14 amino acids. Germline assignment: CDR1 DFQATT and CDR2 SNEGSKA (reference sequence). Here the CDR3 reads CSAPSAGLYNEQFF. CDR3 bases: TGCAGTGCCCCCTCTGCGGGGCTCTACAATGAGCAGTTCTTC.

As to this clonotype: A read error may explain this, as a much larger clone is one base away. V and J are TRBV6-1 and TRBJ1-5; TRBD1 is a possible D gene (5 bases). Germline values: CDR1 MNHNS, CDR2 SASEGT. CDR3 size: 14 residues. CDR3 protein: CAISALGGNQPQHF. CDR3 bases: TGTGCCATCAGTGCCCTAGGGGGCAATCAGCCCCAGCATTTT.

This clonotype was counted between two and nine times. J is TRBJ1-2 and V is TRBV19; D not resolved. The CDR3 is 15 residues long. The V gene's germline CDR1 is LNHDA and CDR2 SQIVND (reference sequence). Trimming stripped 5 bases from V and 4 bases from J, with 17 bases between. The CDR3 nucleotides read TGTGCCAGTAGTCCCACAGCGAGAGTTTTCTATGGCTACACCTTC. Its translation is CASSPTARVFYGYTF.

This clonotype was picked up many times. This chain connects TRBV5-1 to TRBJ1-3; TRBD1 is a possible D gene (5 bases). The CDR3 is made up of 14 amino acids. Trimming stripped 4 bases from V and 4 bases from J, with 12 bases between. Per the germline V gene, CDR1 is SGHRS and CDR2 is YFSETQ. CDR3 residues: CASSNQGPGNTIYF. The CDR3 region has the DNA TGCGCCAGCAGCAACCAGGGTCCAGGAAACACCATATATTTT.

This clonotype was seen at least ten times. In DNA, the CDR3 is TGTGCCACCAGTGATTCCAACGGGGACACCCTTTACAATGAGCAGTTCTTC. It specifies CATSDSNGDTLYNEQFF. The chain is built from TRBV24-1 and TRBJ2-1; D is perhaps TRBD1 (6 bases). Germline CDR1 is KGHDR and CDR2 is SFDVKD. V shed 2 bases and J shed 4 bases, with 17 bases lying between them. The length of the CDR3 is 17 residues.

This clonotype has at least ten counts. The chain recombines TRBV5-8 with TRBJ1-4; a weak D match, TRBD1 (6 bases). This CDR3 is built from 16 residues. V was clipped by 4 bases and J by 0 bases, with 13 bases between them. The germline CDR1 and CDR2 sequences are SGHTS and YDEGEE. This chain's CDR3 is CASSTGQLATNEKLFF. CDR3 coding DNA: TGTGCCAGCAGCACTGGACAGCTGGCAACTAATGAAAAACTGTTTTTT.

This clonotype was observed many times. The CDR3 DNA follows: TGTGCCAGCAGCGCAGGGGGATTGGAGACCCAGTACTTC. This sequence encodes CASSAGGLETQYF. The J gene is TRBJ2-5, the V gene TRBV12-3 or TRBV12-4; TRBD1 matches 7 bases. The CDR3 spans 13 residues. Unmatched junction bases numbered 6, after V lost 6 bases and J lost 5 bases.

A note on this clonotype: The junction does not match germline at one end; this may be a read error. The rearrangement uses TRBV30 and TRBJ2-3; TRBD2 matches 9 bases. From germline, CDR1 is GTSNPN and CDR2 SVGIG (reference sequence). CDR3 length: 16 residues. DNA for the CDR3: TGTGCCCGGAGTACAGGGACTAGCCCTCTCACAGATACGCAGTATTTT. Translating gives CARSTGTSPLTDTQYF.

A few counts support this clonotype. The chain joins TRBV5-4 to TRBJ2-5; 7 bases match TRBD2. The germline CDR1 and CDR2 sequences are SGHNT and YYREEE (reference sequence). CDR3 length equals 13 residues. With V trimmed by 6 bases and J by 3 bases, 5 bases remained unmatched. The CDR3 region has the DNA TGTGCCAGCAAGAGGCTAGCGGAAGAGACCCAGTACTTC. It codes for CASKRLAEETQYF.

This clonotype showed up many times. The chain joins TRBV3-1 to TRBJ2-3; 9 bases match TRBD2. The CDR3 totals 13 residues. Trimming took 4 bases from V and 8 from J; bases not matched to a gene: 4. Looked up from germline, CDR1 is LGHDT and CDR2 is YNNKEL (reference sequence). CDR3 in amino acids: CASSPLAGSTQYF. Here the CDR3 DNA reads TGTGCCAGCAGCCCTCTAGCGGGAAGTACGCAGTATTTT.